One and the same sample provided the 32 T cell receptor beta chains below, sequenced in a study of CD8+ T cells in alopecia areata. After isolation, RNA underwent reverse transcription to generate cDNA as the sequencing template. Assay used: immunoSEQ multiplex PCR; TCRdb lists only in-frame clones, some missing. The repertoire has approximately 280,000 clones, none seen only once; the ten largest take roughly 1.2%. Pooled cells of cutaneous lymph node origin were sorted on CD4, CD8alpha, NKG2D, NKG2ACE and other markers. The sequencing sample was made of CD4+ T cells sorted from a lymph node. The origin of the receptors is a C3H/HeJ mouse with alopecia areata. Strain haplotype at MHC: H2-k.

To note about this clone: Mouse names are used for the genes. The sequence runs out 4 residues before the end of the CDR3; the remainder is reconstructed from the germline J gene. The rearrangement uses TRBV17 and TRBJ1-1; D is perhaps TRBD1 (5 bases). Germline V gives CDR1 MNHDT, CDR2 YYDKIL. Trimming removed 1 base at V and 0 bases at J, with 6 bases between. The CDR3 covers 14 residues. The part of the CDR3 DNA that was read is TGTGCTAGCAGTAGAGTAGGGGCAAACACA. Translated: CASSRVGANT. The full CDR3 protein is CASSRVGANTEVFF.

About this clone: Mouse germline and gene names are used. From the germline J gene comes the end of the CDR3, since the read stops 4 residues before it. In the same sample, other DNA sequences code for this CDR3. The V call is TRBV13-1, the J call TRBJ2-2; 7 bases match TRBD1. The V segment lost 3 bases and the J segment 0 bases; nucleotides outside the gene matches: 2. Germline V CDR1 and CDR2: NSHNY, SYGAGN. This CDR3 comprises 15 residues. Here the CDR3 reads CASSGTGPNTGQLYF. The sequenced CDR3 bases are TGTGCCAGCAGTGGGACAGGCCCAAACACCGGG.

The sample holds a few counts of this clone. The listed genes are named as in mouse. The read ends 4 residues early relative to the CDR3; the germline J gene fills the gap. The chain has TRBV29 and TRBJ2-2; TRBD1 matches 11 bases. J gave up 2 bases and V 5 bases, and 4 bases lay outside the gene matches. This CDR3 is built from 16 residues. From germline, CDR1 is MSHET and CDR2 SYDVDS. Incomplete CDR3 DNA: TGTGCTAGCAGTCCCGGGACAGGGGGGAACACCGGG. Amino acids: CASSPGTGGNTG. The full CDR3 is CASSPGTGGNTGQLYF.

This clone was counted between two and nine times. Gene names and germline match the mouse. The read is 4 residues too short to cover the CDR3 end, so that end is filled in from the germline J gene. This chain joins TRBV5 and TRBJ2-5; 7 bases map to TRBD1. The CDR3 totals 15 residues. Looked up from germline, CDR1 is LGHNA and CDR2 is YNLKQL (reference sequence). CDR3 bases read: TGTGCCAGCAGCCAAGAAGACAGGGATGGGGAC. Translation gives CASSQEDRDGD. Given in full, the CDR3 is CASSQEDRDGDTQYF.

Comments on this clone: All gene names here are mouse names. The read ends 4 residues early relative to the CDR3; the germline J gene fills the gap. V is TRBV13-3 and J is TRBJ2-2; D is possibly TRBD1 (6 bases). Germline loops: CDR1 NNHDY, CDR2 SYVADS. There are 14 residues in the CDR3. V was shortened by 0 bases and J by 3 bases, with 6 bases between the two germline ends. Incomplete CDR3 DNA: TGTGCCAGCAGTGATGAGGGGGACACCGGG. This gives the protein CASSDEGDTG. The full CDR3 protein reads CASSDEGDTGQLYF.

Of note for this clone: The genes are named according to mouse. The read is 4 residues too short to cover the CDR3 end, so that end is filled in from the germline J gene. This chain links TRBV13-2 with TRBJ2-2; possible D gene TRBD1, 5 bases. Germline-derived CDR1 and CDR2 are NNHNN and SYGAGS (reference sequence). This CDR3 spans 13 amino acids. V was trimmed by 3 bases and J by 4 bases, leaving 7 bases between them. CDR3 DNA (partial): TGTGCCAGCGGTGCAGGGTTCACCGGG. This translates into CASGAGFTG. The full CDR3 protein reads CASGAGFTGQLYF.

This clone has only a few counts. The germline and genes are mouse ones. The sequence runs out 4 residues before the end of the CDR3; the remainder is reconstructed from the germline J gene. The chain combines TRBV19 with TRBJ2-1, with 7 bases lining up with TRBD2. The V gene's germline CDR1 is FNHDT and CDR2 SITEND (reference sequence). After removal of 0 bases from V and 3 bases from J, the junction contained 6 bases not matched to a gene. CDR3 size: 16 residues. The sequenced CDR3 bases are TGTGCCAGCAGTATAGCTGCGGGGGGGGGCTATGCT. Its protein product is CASSIAAGGGYA. The entire CDR3 protein is CASSIAAGGGYAEQFF.

Turning to this clone: Gene names are the mouse ones. With the read ending 3 residues before the CDR3 end, the germline J gene is used to fill in that end. The V and J genes are TRBV13-1 and TRBJ1-6; tentatively, D is TRBD1 (5 bases). TRBJ1-6 is treated as an ORF (open reading frame) with a function not yet certain. The CDR3 is made up of 13 amino acids. The germline gives CDR1 NSHNY, CDR2 SYGAGN. Trimming shortened V by 3 bases and J by 8 bases, and 9 bases separated the two germline ends. The CDR3 DNA, read in part, is TGTGCCAGCAGTGTAGGGGTATATTCGCCC. Translated, it gives CASSVGVYSP. The whole CDR3 protein reads CASSVGVYSPLYF.

Remarks on this clone: Mouse gene names and germline throughout. The CDR3 extends 4 residues past the end of the read, so its final part is completed from the germline J gene. Other DNA sequences in this specimen translate into the identical CDR3. J is TRBJ2-1 and V is TRBV5, with 8 bases fitting TRBD2. Per germline, CDR1 LGHNA and CDR2 YNLKQL (reference sequence). The CDR3 loop spans 14 amino acids. V dropped 0 bases and J dropped 6; count of bases not matched to a gene: 1. Here the CDR3 reads CASSQEGTGAEQFF. The CDR3 bases that were read are TGTGCCAGCAGCCAAGAAGGGACTGGTGCT.

On this clone: Gene names denote mouse genes. The missing CDR3 end, 4 residues past where the read stops, is filled in from the germline J gene. The V call is TRBV5, the J call TRBJ2-1; 8 bases fit TRBD2. The CDR3 is made up of 15 amino acids. After removal of 0 bases from V and 6 bases from J, the junction contained 4 bases not matched to a gene. CDR1 and CDR2 (germline): LGHNA, YNLKQL (reference sequence). CDR3 protein: CASSQEGGGPAEQFF. The covered CDR3 bases are TGTGCCAGCAGCCAAGAAGGGGGGGGGCCTGCT.

This clone appeared a few times. Here the gene names and germline are mouse. The read is 4 residues too short to cover the CDR3 end, so that end is filled in from the germline J gene. This same CDR3 is encoded by further DNA sequences in the sample. The chain couples TRBV13-3 to TRBJ2-2; D gene unclear. Germline V gene data show CDR1 as NNHDY and CDR2 as SYVADS. CDR3 length equals 13 residues. V shed 4 bases and J shed 0 bases, with 4 bases lying between them. Incomplete CDR3 DNA: TGTGCCAGCAGTCAAGCAAACACCGGG. This translates into CASSQANTG. The CDR3 reads in full as CASSQANTGQLYF.

A few counts support this clone. Gene names and germline match the mouse. Read data end 4 residues before the CDR3 end; the end is taken from the germline J gene. The chain couples TRBV5 to TRBJ2-1, with 8 bases aligning to TRBD2. CDR1 and CDR2 from the germline V gene are LGHNA and YNLKQL (reference sequence). This CDR3 contains 15 residues. The DNA read from the CDR3 is TGTGCCAGCAGCCAAGAGAGGGGGGGGCGGGCT. Its translation: CASSQERGGRA. The CDR3 reads in full as CASSQERGGRAEQFF.

This clone was counted many times. Gene names and germline refer to mouse. The CDR3 loop is CTCSGTGGSDYTF. Incomplete CDR3 DNA: TGCACCTGCAGTGGGACAGGGGGCTCC. The rearrangement links TRBV1 to TRBJ1-2; 10 positions match TRBD1. The sequenced fragment ends 4 residues before the CDR3 boundary, so the rest is inferred from the germline J gene. Germline lookup yields CDR1 NSQYPW and CDR2 LRSPGD (reference sequence). Trimming removed 4 bases from V and 4 bases from J; junction bases left unmatched: 0. This CDR3 region has 13 residues. The whole variable domain, filled in from reference TRBV1 and TRBJ1-2, reads VTLLEQNPRWRLVPRGQAVNLRCILKNSQYPWMSWYQQDLQKQLQWLFTLRSPGDKEVKSLPGADYLATRVTDTELRLQVANMSQGRTLYCTCSGTGGSDYTFGSGTRLLVI.

A word on this clone: Genes here carry mouse names. Read data end 4 residues before the CDR3 end; the end is taken from the germline J gene. The sample contains more than one DNA sequence encoding this CDR3. The V and J genes are TRBV13-1 and TRBJ2-1, with 12 bases matching TRBD2. CDR1 is NSHNY and CDR2 is SYGAGN in the germline V gene. This CDR3 comprises 14 residues. The sequenced CDR3 bases are TGTGCCAGCAGTCCCGGGACTGGGGGGGCT. It codes for CASSPGTGGA. The whole CDR3 protein is CASSPGTGGAEQFF.

This clone occurred a few times. Each gene name is a mouse one. The read terminates 4 residues before the CDR3 end, so the remaining end is supplied by the germline J gene. The V call is TRBV13-3, the J call TRBJ2-2; 10 bases match TRBD1. This CDR3 comprises 16 residues. V was clipped by 5 bases and J by 1 base; unmatched bases: 5. Germline V gene sequence: CDR1 NNHDY, CDR2 SYVADS. The CDR3 protein is CASSRTGGRNTGQLYF. The sequenced CDR3 bases are TGTGCCAGCAGCCGGACAGGGGGGAGAAACACCGGG.

This clone has more than one count but fewer than ten. The gene names given are mouse names. The CDR3 end is not reached by the read, which stops 4 residues before it; the germline J gene fills it in. The rearrangement joins TRBV19 to TRBJ2-1, with 7 bases fitting TRBD1. Germline-derived CDR1 and CDR2 are FNHDT and SITEND (reference sequence). Trimming removed 3 bases from V and 3 bases from J; junction bases left unmatched: 3. The CDR3 covers 14 residues. This CDR3 reads CASSTGQLYAEQFF. Incomplete CDR3 DNA: TGTGCCAGCAGTACGGGACAGCTCTATGCT.

Concerning this clone: The listed genes are named as in mouse. The DNA ends 4 residues before the CDR3 does, and the rest of the CDR3 is filled in from the germline J gene. V usage is TRBV17 and J usage is TRBJ2-7; D is uncertain. Germline V gives CDR1 MNHDT, CDR2 YYDKIL. The ends were cut back, 0 bases at V and 1 base at J, with 4 bases in the middle. The CDR3 has 13 amino acids. CDR3 region: CASSRDQSYEQYF. The sequenced part of the CDR3 DNA is TGTGCTAGCAGTAGAGACCAGTCCTAT.

With respect to this clone: The genes are named according to mouse. Read sequence stops 4 residues before the CDR3 end, and the germline J gene provides the missing end. The chain has TRBV14 and TRBJ2-2; 12 nucleotides align to TRBD2. CDR3 length: 13 amino acids. V lost 7 bases and J lost 6; bases outside the gene matches: 1. Germline CDR1 SGHDT, CDR2 FRDEAV. CDR3 region: CASGTGGPGQLYF. The sequenced CDR3 bases are TGTGCCAGCGGGACTGGGGGGCCCGGG.

This clone was seen a handful of times. Genes here carry mouse names. The read ends 4 residues early relative to the CDR3; the germline J gene fills the gap. V and J are TRBV1 and TRBJ2-1; D gene unclear. This CDR3 is built from 12 residues. The germline V gene encodes CDR1 NSQYPW and CDR2 LRSPGD (reference sequence). V was shortened by 7 bases and J by 1 base, with 5 bases between the two germline ends. This CDR3 reads CTCTWNYAEQFF. The sequenced part of the CDR3 DNA is TGCACCTGCACCTGGAACTATGCT.

This clone was observed a few times. Gene names and germline match the mouse. The read terminates 4 residues ahead of where the CDR3 ends, so the germline J gene completes it. The sample has other DNA sequences that encode this CDR3 too. The V gene is TRBV14, the J gene TRBJ2-5; D gene uncertain. The CDR3 runs to 13 residues. The germline V gene encodes CDR1 SGHDT and CDR2 FRDEAV. Between the trimmed V and J ends, which lost 1 base and 3 bases, there was a span of 6 bases. Incomplete CDR3 DNA: TGTGCCAGCAGTTTCACAAATCAAGAC. It codes for CASSFTNQD. The whole CDR3 sequence is CASSFTNQDTQYF.

In this sample, this clone turned up a few times. The genes are named according to mouse. From the germline J gene comes the end of the CDR3, since the read stops 4 residues before it. The same CDR3 can be traced to other DNA sequences in this sample. The chain joins TRBV13-2 to TRBJ2-2, with a tentative D call TRBD1 (6 bases). Germline V gene lookup returns CDR1 NNHNN and CDR2 SYGAGS (reference sequence). CDR3 length equals 15 residues. The V gene lost 0 bases and the J gene lost 2 bases, with 8 bases spanning the gap. CDR3 DNA, as far as it was read: TGTGCCAGCGGTGATGCAAGGGGGAACACCGGG. This codes for CASGDARGNTG. Given in full, the CDR3 is CASGDARGNTGQLYF.

On this clone: Mouse names are used for the genes. The missing CDR3 end, 4 residues past where the read stops, is filled in from the germline J gene. This chain joins TRBV1 and TRBJ2-1, with TRBD1 identical over 9 bases. Germline values: CDR1 NSQYPW, CDR2 LRSPGD (reference sequence). This CDR3 spans 14 amino acids. Trimming at V came to 4 bases and at J to 3 bases, leaving 1 base not matched to a gene. The chain's CDR3 is CTCSDRGLYAEQFF. Incomplete CDR3 DNA: TGCACCTGCAGTGACAGGGGGCTCTATGCT.

Worth noting for this clone: Gene and germline names: mouse. The CDR3 end falls 4 residues outside the read, so it is completed with the germline J gene. This specimen includes other DNA sequences encoding the same CDR3. The chain combines TRBV19 with TRBJ2-5; 7 bases match TRBD2. The CDR3 spans 14 residues. Germline V lookup: CDR1 FNHDT, CDR2 SITEND (reference sequence). V shed 2 bases, J shed 3 bases, and the junction held 3 bases outside the gene matches. The sequenced part of the CDR3 DNA is TGTGCCAGCAGTATGGGGGGGGGACAAGAC. As protein: CASSMGGGQD. Given in full, the CDR3 is CASSMGGGQDTQYF.

A few counts support this clone. Germline and genes here are mouse. The read comes to an end 4 residues before the CDR3 does, leaving the germline J gene to fill in the end. The identical CDR3 is also encoded by other nucleotide sequences in the sample. The rearrangement joins TRBV19 to TRBJ2-7; 11 nucleotides align to TRBD1. The CDR3 length is 13 residues. The V gene's germline CDR1 is FNHDT and CDR2 SITEND (reference sequence). The sequenced CDR3 bases are TGTGCCAGCAGCGGGACAGGGGGATAT. Translated: CASSGTGGY. The whole CDR3 sequence is CASSGTGGYEQYF.

About this clone itself: Germline and genes: mouse. The read halts 4 residues ahead of the CDR3 end, with the missing end drawn from the germline J gene. This rearrangement joins TRBV19 to TRBJ2-5; TRBD2 might be the D (6 bases). Germline V gene lookup returns CDR1 FNHDT and CDR2 SITEND (reference sequence). The CDR3 covers 15 residues. Trimming took 5 bases from V and 2 from J, leaving 15 bases between them. This chain's CDR3 is CASSVPRGVQDTQYF. The part of the CDR3 DNA that was read is TGTGCCAGCAGCGTCCCCCGGGGGGTCCAAGAC.

This clone was picked up a small number of times. The genes are named according to mouse. The read halts 4 residues ahead of the CDR3 end, with the missing end drawn from the germline J gene. Other nucleotide sequences from this sample produce the same CDR3. V gene TRBV5 combines with J gene TRBJ2-3; the D is unclear. The CDR3 runs to 13 residues. Trimming cost V 4 bases and J 0 bases, with 5 bases left between them. Germline CDR1 and CDR2: LGHNA and YNLKQL (reference sequence). The chain's CDR3 is CASSPNSAETLYF. The sequenced CDR3 bases are TGTGCCAGCAGCCCAAATAGTGCAGAA.

As for this clone: Each gene name is a mouse one. The read falls 4 residues short of the CDR3 end, and the missing part is taken from the germline J gene. The chain joins TRBV31 to TRBJ1-2, with TRBD1 matching over 9 bases. With 0 bases clipped from V and 3 bases from J, the junction kept 2 bases outside the gene matches. The CDR3 has 14 residues. CDR1 is GKSSPN, CDR2 SITVG, per germline. The DNA read from the CDR3 is TGTGCCTGGAGTCTACGACAGGGGGACTCC. Protein product: CAWSLRQGDS. The CDR3 reads in full as CAWSLRQGDSDYTF.

This clone was observed a handful of times. All gene names here are mouse names. The CDR3 end lies 4 residues beyond the end of the read and is filled in from the germline J gene. The same CDR3 is also encoded by other DNA sequences in this sample. The chain recombines TRBV13-2 with TRBJ2-1, with TRBD1 matching over 11 bases. Germline V gives CDR1 NNHNN, CDR2 SYGAGS (reference sequence). This CDR3 region has 14 residues. After removal of 5 bases from V and 4 bases from J, the junction contained 2 bases not matched to a gene. The CDR3 reads CASGGTGGYAEQFF. CDR3 DNA, as far as it was read: TGTGCCAGCGGGGGGACAGGGGGGTATGCT.

This clone appeared a few times. Here the gene names and germline are mouse. The read terminates 4 residues before the CDR3 end, so the remaining end is supplied by the germline J gene. This CDR3 is also generated by other DNA sequences in the sample. This rearrangement joins TRBV5 to TRBJ2-5; 9 bases are shared with TRBD2. V was pared by 4 bases and J by 2 bases, with 4 bases of the junction left unmatched. The CDR3 is 15 amino acids. CDR1 and CDR2 (germline): LGHNA, YNLKQL (reference sequence). The CDR3: CASSPRLGAQDTQYF. The DNA read from the CDR3 is TGTGCCAGCAGCCCCAGACTGGGGGCCCAAGAC.

Note on this clone: Gene labels here are mouse ones. CDR3 region: CASSRTVANTEVFF. The DNA read from the CDR3 is TGTGCCAGCAGCCGGACAGTTGCAAACACA. This rearrangement joins TRBV19 to TRBJ1-1; a possible D gene is TRBD1 (6 bases). The read halts 4 residues ahead of the CDR3 end, with the missing end drawn from the germline J gene. Trimming shortened V by 5 bases and J by 0 bases, and 11 bases separated the two germline ends. CDR1 and CDR2 (germline): FNHDT, SITEND (reference sequence). The CDR3 is made up of 14 amino acids.

Regarding this clone: Germline and genes: mouse. The read terminates 4 residues ahead of where the CDR3 ends, so the germline J gene completes it. The gene calls are TRBV1 and TRBJ2-4; maybe TRBD1 (6 bases). Germline CDR1 reads NSQYPW; CDR2 reads LRSPGD (reference sequence). The CDR3 sequence is 14 residues long. CDR3 DNA (partial): TGCACCTGCAGTGCAGAAACAGGGAAAAAC. This encodes CTCSAETGKN. The whole CDR3 reads CTCSAETGKNTLYF. The whole variable domain, remainder taken from reference TRBV1 and TRBJ2-4, is VTLLEQNPRWRLVPRGQAVNLRCILKNSQYPWMSWYQQDLQKQLQWLFTLRSPGDKEVKSLPGADYLATRVTDTELRLQVANMSQGRTLYCTCSAETGKNTLYFGAGTRLSVL.

This clone was seen more than once but under ten times. Mouse germline and gene names are used. The DNA read from the CDR3 is TGTGCCAGCGGTGGGACAGGGAGGGGAGGTGCAGAA. Its translation: CASGGTGRGGAE. The whole CDR3 sequence is CASGGTGRGGAETLYF. The chain links TRBV13-2 to TRBJ2-3; 8 bases are shared with TRBD1. The read ends 4 residues shy of where the CDR3 ends; the end is completed using the germline J gene. CDR3 length: 16 residues. V was pared by 3 bases and J by 1 base, with 7 bases of the junction left unmatched. CDR1 and CDR2 from the germline V gene are NNHNN and SYGAGS (reference sequence).